This T cell receptor beta chain was identified in a study of blood T cell repertoires in COVID-19. Study details: Spain, Italy and the United States supplied samples that represented acute and convalescent COVID-19. The analysed material was cDNA or gDNA that came from T cells, B-cell-depleted T cells, or PBMCs.

The authors' processing: From reference gene primer amplification, estimates of nucleated cell counts were derived. The data were produced by immunoSEQ multiplex PCR, yet TCRdb's version contains in-frame clones alone and is incomplete. Clone size and the V and J calls come from that table; the DNA yielded D and trimming. The repertoire holds around 200,000 clones, with about 86% as singletons. This CDR3 region has 16 residues. V gave up 4 bases and J gave up 5 bases; unmatched junction bases: 12. Germline loops: CDR1 SGHRS, CDR2 YFSETQ. This clone was found once. J is TRBJ2-7 and V is TRBV5-1; TRBD1 aligns across 10 bases. Source material: peripheral blood. The TCR comes from a woman between 45 and 65 years old with acute or convalescent COVID-19. DNA for the CDR3: TGCGCCAGCAGCCTCCGACAGGGGGCGAAGGTTAACGAGCAGTACTTC. Translated: CASSLRQGAKVNEQYF.